These T cell receptor beta chains were read from a single sample in a study of naive and memory T cell subsets. TCRdb reprocessed the UMI-ligation and nested PCR reads with MiXCR, giving one entry per CDR3 protein. Here the sample spans around 40,000 distinct CDR3 sequences, 10% to 15% being singletons. The sample taken for sequencing was effector memory CD4+ T cells from blood. These receptors originate from a human donor in good health. The CDR3 runs from the conserved cysteine through the conserved F or W. D genes are given only for firm matches. Size values are once, few and many counts, or a class for expanded clones, and some rows have none.

14	TRBV20-1	TRBD2	TRBJ2-3	many	TGCAGTGCTAGAGATCGGGCGACTAGCGGTACGCAGTATTTT	CSARDRATSGTQYF
10	TRBV19	NA	TRBJ2-1	NA	TGTGCCAGTAAGGGCAATGAGCAGTTCTTC	CASKGNEQFF
14	TRBV11-3	NA	TRBJ2-1	few	TGTGCCAGCAGCTTACAGGGAATCCGCAATGAGCAGTTCTTC	CASSLQGIRNEQFF
13	TRBV9	NA	TRBJ1-2	NA	TGTGCCAGCAGCGGCCGACAGAACTATGGCTACACCTTC	CASSGRQNYGYTF
11	TRBV30	TRBD1	TRBJ2-7	few	TGTGCCTGGACCGGGACAGACCTATCGTACTTC	CAWTGTDLSYF
15	TRBV18	NA	TRBJ2-6	NA	TGTGCCAGCTCAACCCGACAATCCGGGGCCAACGTCCTGACTTTC	CASSTRQSGANVLTF
15	TRBV12-3/TRBV12-4	TRBD1	TRBJ2-7	many	TGTGCCAGCAGTTCGGGACAGGGTTGGGGCTACGAGCAGTACTTC	CASSSGQGWGYEQYF
14	TRBV10-3	NA	TRBJ2-5	NA	TGTGCCATCAGTGACCACCAGGGCCAAGAGACCCAGTACTTC	CAISDHQGQETQYF
14	TRBV29-1	NA	TRBJ2-3	NA	TGCAGCGTAGACCCTACAGGGTTTACAGATACGCAGTATTTT	CSVDPTGFTDTQYF
15	TRBV20-1	TRBD1	TRBJ1-4	many	TGCAGTGCTAAGGGGACAGGGGGCGTTCGGGAAAAACTGTTTTTT	CSAKGTGGVREKLFF
13	TRBV2	NA	TRBJ2-4	few	TGTGCCAGCAAAGGGAACGAACATGACATTCAGTACTTC	CASKGNEHDIQYF
13	TRBV2	NA	TRBJ2-7	many	TGTGCCAACCGACAGGTGTCCTCCTACGAGCAGTACTTC	CANRQVSSYEQYF
13	TRBV29-1	NA	TRBJ2-5	NA	TGCAGCGTTGAACTGGCCATCCAAGAGACCCAGTACTTC	CSVELAIQETQYF
16	TRBV20-1	NA	TRBJ1-1	few	TGCAGTGCTCCACCCGGAGTCCCTCGGAAGGGCACTGAAGCTTTCTTT	CSAPPGVPRKGTEAFF
16	TRBV9	NA	TRBJ1-1	few	TGTGCCAGCAGCGTTCTCCCGGTCGGGGGTGAGCCTGAAGCTTTCTTT	CASSVLPVGGEPEAFF
17	TRBV27	NA	TRBJ1-5	NA	TGTGCCAGCAGTTTATACCCACCACAGGGTAGCAATCAGCCCCAGCATTTT	CASSLYPPQGSNQPQHF
17	TRBV5-4	TRBD2	TRBJ2-5	many	TGTGCCAGCAGCTTGGAGGGTAGCGGGAGGTTCCAAGAGACCCAGTACTTC	CASSLEGSGRFQETQYF
16	TRBV20-1	TRBD2	TRBJ2-7	NA	TGCAGTGCCCTCATAGGACTAGCCGGAATGGGCTACGAGCAGTACTTC	CSALIGLAGMGYEQYF
18	TRBV7-2	NA	TRBJ2-1	many	TGTGCCAGCAGCCATCGGAGTTTAGGGGGAAGCTCCTACAATGAGCAGTTCTTC	CASSHRSLGGSSYNEQFF
12	TRBV30	NA	TRBJ2-7	NA	TGTGCCTGGAGTTTATCTGGCCACGAGCAGTACTTC	CAWSLSGHEQYF
18	TRBV7-2	TRBD2	TRBJ2-6	many	TGTGCCAGCAGCTTTCGACTAGCGGGAGGCCCCACCTCCAACGTCCTGACTTTC	CASSFRLAGGPTSNVLTF
11	TRBV20-1	NA	TRBJ2-5	NA	TGCAGTGCAACAAAGGGAGAGACCCAGTACTTC	CSATKGETQYF
16	TRBV28	TRBD2	TRBJ2-7	few	TGTGCCAGCAGTTCCGTGGGACTAGCGGGGCTCTACGAGCAGTACTTC	CASSSVGLAGLYEQYF
18	TRBV9	TRBD2	TRBJ2-2	few	TGTGCCAGCAGCTTCGGGACTAGCGGGAGGGTAGGCACCGGGGAGCTGTTTTTT	CASSFGTSGRVGTGELFF
15	TRBV9	NA	TRBJ2-3	many	TGTGCCAGCAGCGTCATCCCGGGTGGCACAGATACGCAGTATTTT	CASSVIPGGTDTQYF
19	TRBV6-2/TRBV6-3	TRBD1	TRBJ2-3	few	TGTGCCAGCAGTTACTCCCGGGACAGGGGGGGAGGACACACAGATACGCAGTATTTT	CASSYSRDRGGGHTDTQYF
14	TRBV5-1	TRBD1	TRBJ2-7	many	TGCGCCAGCAGCCCCGACAGGGCGTCCTACGAGCAGTACTTC	CASSPDRASYEQYF
16	TRBV10-3	TRBD2	TRBJ2-2	few	TGTGCCACCCGGACTAGCGGGATCGCGAACACCGGGGAGCTGTTTTTT	CATRTSGIANTGELFF
16	TRBV15	NA	TRBJ2-5	NA	TGTGCCACCAGCAGTGGACAGAGGGACGGCCAAGAGACCCAGTACTTC	CATSSGQRDGQETQYF
13	TRBV28	TRBD1	TRBJ1-1	many	TGTGCCAGCCAGGGACAGACGAACACTGAAGCTTTCTTT	CASQGQTNTEAFF
16	TRBV4-3	NA	TRBJ2-6	few	TGCGCCAGCAGCCAAGGTTTCTCAACGGGGGCCAACGTCCTGACTTTC	CASSQGFSTGANVLTF
13	TRBV5-5	NA	TRBJ1-2	few	TGTGCCAGCAGCTTAATCTTTCCCTATGGCTACACCTTC	CASSLIFPYGYTF
13	TRBV28	NA	TRBJ1-2	medium-sized	TGTGCCAGCAGCCCCGCAGGGATTCGGGGCTACACCTTC	CASSPAGIRGYTF
18	TRBV10-3	NA	TRBJ2-7	NA	TGTGCCATCAGTGAGTCGTTTCGTCCTAGCCTGAGCTCCTACGAGCAGTACTTC	CAISESFRPSLSSYEQYF
12	TRBV10-3	NA	TRBJ1-1	NA	TGTGCCATCAGCCCGGGGCACACTGAAGCTTTCTTT	CAISPGHTEAFF
15	TRBV29-1	TRBD1	TRBJ2-5	few	TGCAGCGTCGCCCTGGGGACAGGGGGCGGAAAGACCCAGTACTTC	CSVALGTGGGKTQYF
14	TRBV5-1	TRBD1	TRBJ2-7	many	TGCGCCAGCAGCTCTTTGGGACAGACCTACGAGCAGTACTTC	CASSSLGQTYEQYF
15	TRBV6-5	TRBD1	TRBJ1-2	once	TGTGCCAGCAGTTACTCCGCGACAGGGGGCTCTGGCTACACCTTC	CASSYSATGGSGYTF
14	TRBV7-6	TRBD1	TRBJ1-5	many	TGTGCCAGCAGCTTAGGACAGGGAGATCAGCCCCAGCATTTT	CASSLGQGDQPQHF
15	TRBV19	NA	TRBJ1-5	few	TGTGCCAGTAGTAGCCCCGGGAGTGGGATTCAGCCCCAGCATTTT	CASSSPGSGIQPQHF
14	TRBV27	TRBD1	TRBJ2-7	few	TGTGCCAGCAGTTTGGGACAGGGGGAGAACAAGCAGTACTTC	CASSLGQGENKQYF
14	TRBV30	TRBD1	TRBJ1-1	NA	TGTGCCTGGAGCCGGGACAGGGGGCAGGTCGGAGCTTTCTTT	CAWSRDRGQVGAFF
12	TRBV6-2/TRBV6-3	NA	TRBJ2-7	NA	TGTGCCAGCAGTTACTCAAACTACGAGCAGTACTTC	CASSYSNYEQYF
13	TRBV10-2	TRBD2	TRBJ2-7	few	TGCGCCAGCAGAACTAGCGTTTCCTACGAGCAGTACTTC	CASRTSVSYEQYF
13	TRBV20-1	TRBD1	TRBJ1-1	few	TGCAGTGCTAGAGAAGGGGGCCGCACTGAAGCTTTCTTT	CSAREGGRTEAFF
14	TRBV5-1	TRBD1	TRBJ1-5	many	TGCGCCAGCAGCGAGGGACAGGGGACTCAGCCCCAGCATTTT	CASSEGQGTQPQHF
17	TRBV20-1	TRBD1	TRBJ2-5	many	TGCAGTGCTAGAGGAGACGACCGGACAGGGATACAAGAGACCCAGTACTTC	CSARGDDRTGIQETQYF
15	TRBV20-1	NA	TRBJ1-1	NA	TGCAGTGCTAGAGATTGGGGGGGAGTGAACACTGAAGCTTTCTTT	CSARDWGGVNTEAFF
15	TRBV11-2	NA	TRBJ2-5	few	TGTGCCAGCAGCTTAGCAAGGGCCCGGCGGGAGACCCAGTACTTC	CASSLARARRETQYF
16	TRBV6-1	NA	TRBJ1-2	NA	TGTGCCAGCTCCGCGTCTTACGGAAGGGGAGACTATGGCTACACCTTC	CASSASYGRGDYGYTF
16	TRBV5-1	NA	TRBJ2-7	few	TGCGCCAGCAGCTCGCAAGGGGGGGCGGGTTCCTACGAGCAGTACTTC	CASSSQGGAGSYEQYF
16	TRBV28	TRBD1	TRBJ1-2	many	TGTGCCAGCAGTTACAAAGCGGGACAGGGGGCGCGTGGCTACACCTTC	CASSYKAGQGARGYTF